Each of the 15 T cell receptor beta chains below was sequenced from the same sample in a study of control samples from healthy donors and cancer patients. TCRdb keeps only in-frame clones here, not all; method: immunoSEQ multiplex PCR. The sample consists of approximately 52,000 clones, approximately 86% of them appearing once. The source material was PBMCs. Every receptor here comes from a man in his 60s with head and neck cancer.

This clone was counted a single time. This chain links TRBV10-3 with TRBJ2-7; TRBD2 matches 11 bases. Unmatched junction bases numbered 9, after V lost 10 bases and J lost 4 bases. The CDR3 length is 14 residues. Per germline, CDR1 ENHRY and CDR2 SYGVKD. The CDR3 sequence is CATSLAGGPYEQYF. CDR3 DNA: TGTGCCACCTCTTTAGCGGGGGGGCCGTACGAGCAGTACTTC.

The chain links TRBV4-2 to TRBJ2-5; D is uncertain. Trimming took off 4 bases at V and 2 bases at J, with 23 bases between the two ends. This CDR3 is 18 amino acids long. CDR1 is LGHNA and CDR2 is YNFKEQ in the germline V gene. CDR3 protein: CASSPQRASQVGQETQYF. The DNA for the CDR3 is TGTGCCAGCAGCCCTCAGCGTGCCAGCCAAGTGGGTCAAGAGACCCAGTACTTC.

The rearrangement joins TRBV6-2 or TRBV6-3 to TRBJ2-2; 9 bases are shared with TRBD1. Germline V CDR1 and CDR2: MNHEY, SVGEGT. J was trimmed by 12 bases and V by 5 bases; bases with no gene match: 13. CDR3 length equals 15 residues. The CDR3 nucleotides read TGTGCCAGCAGTCAACAAGGACAGGGGCGGGGGAAGCTGTTTTTT. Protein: CASSQQGQGRGKLFF.

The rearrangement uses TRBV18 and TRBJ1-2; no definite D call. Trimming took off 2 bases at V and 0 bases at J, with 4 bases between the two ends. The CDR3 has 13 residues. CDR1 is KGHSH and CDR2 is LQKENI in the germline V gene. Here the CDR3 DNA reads TGTGCCAGCTCACCATCAGCTAACTATGGCTACACCTTC. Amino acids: CASSPSANYGYTF.

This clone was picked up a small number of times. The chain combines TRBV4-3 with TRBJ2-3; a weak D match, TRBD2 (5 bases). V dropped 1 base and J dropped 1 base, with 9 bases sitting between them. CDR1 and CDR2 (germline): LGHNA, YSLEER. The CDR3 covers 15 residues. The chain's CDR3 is CASSQALVGTDTQYF. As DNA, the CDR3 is TGCGCCAGCAGCCAAGCACTAGTCGGCACAGATACGCAGTATTTT.

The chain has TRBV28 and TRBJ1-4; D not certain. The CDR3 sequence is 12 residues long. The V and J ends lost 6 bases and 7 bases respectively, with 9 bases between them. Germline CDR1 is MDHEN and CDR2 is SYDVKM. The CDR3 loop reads CASRPRGEKLFF. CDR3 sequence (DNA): TGTGCCAGCAGGCCCCGGGGTGAAAAACTGTTTTTT.

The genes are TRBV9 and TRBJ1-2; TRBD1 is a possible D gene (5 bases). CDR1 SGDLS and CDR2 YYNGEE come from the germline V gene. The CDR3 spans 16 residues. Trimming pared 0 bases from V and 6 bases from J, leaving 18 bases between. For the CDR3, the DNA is TGTGCCAGCAGCGTAGGTGGACAACAAACTGGGCATGGCTACACCTTC. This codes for CASSVGGQQTGHGYTF.

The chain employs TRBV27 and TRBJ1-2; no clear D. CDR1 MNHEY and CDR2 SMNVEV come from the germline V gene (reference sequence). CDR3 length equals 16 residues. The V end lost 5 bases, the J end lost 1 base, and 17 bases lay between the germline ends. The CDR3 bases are TGTGCCAGCAGTCCCCGGGCAGGCCCGCTTAACTATGGCTACACCTTC. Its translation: CASSPRAGPLNYGYTF.

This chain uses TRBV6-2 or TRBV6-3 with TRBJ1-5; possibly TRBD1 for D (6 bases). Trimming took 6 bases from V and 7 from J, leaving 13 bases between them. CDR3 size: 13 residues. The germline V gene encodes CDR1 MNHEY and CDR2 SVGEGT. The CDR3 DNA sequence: TGTGCCAGCAGCAGGGGCGAGGGCCAGCCCCAGCATTTT. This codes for CASSRGEGQPQHF.

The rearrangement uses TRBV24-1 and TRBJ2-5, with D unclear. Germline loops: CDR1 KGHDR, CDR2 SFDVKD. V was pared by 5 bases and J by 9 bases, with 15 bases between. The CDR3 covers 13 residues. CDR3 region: CATSAREESAQYF. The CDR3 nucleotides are TGTGCCACCAGTGCTCGCGAGGAGTCGGCCCAGTACTTC.

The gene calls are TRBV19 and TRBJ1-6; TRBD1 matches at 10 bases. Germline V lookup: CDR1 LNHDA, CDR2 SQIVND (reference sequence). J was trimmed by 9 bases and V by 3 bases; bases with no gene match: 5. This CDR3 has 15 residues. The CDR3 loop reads CASSMAWDRGSPLHF. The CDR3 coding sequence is TGTGCCAGTAGTATGGCGTGGGACAGGGGTTCACCCCTCCACTTT.

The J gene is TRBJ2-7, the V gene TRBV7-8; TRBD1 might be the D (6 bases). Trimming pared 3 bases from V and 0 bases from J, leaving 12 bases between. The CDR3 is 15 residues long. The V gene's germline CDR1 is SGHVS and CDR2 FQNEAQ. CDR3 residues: CASSFRDTASYEQYF. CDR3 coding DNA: TGTGCCAGCAGCTTCCGGGACACCGCCTCCTACGAGCAGTACTTC. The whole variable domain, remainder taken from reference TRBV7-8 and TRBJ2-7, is GAGVSQSPRYKVAKRGQDVALRCDPISGHVSLFWYQQALGQGPEFLTYFQNEAQLDKSGLPSDRFFAERPEGSVSTLKIQRTQQEDSAVYLCASSFRDTASYEQYFGPGTRLTVT.

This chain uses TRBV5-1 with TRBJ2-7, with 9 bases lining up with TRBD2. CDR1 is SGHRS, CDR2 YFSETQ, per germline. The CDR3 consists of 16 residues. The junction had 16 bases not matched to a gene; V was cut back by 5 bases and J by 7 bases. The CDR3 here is CASRNSASGALREQYF. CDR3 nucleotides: TGCGCCAGCAGAAACTCAGCTAGCGGGGCTTTACGGGAGCAGTACTTC. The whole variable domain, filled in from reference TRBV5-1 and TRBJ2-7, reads KAGVTQTPRYLIKTRGQQVTLSCSPISGHRSVSWYQQTPGQGLQFLFEYFSETQRNKGNFPGRFSGRQFSNSRSEMNVSTLELGDSALYLCASRNSASGALREQYFGPGTRLTVT.

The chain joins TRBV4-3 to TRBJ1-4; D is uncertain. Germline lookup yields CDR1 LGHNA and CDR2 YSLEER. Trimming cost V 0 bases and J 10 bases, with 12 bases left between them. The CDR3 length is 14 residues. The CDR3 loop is CASSQEDRAAKLFF. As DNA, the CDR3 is TGCGCCAGCAGCCAAGAAGACCGAGCAGCAAAACTGTTTTTT.

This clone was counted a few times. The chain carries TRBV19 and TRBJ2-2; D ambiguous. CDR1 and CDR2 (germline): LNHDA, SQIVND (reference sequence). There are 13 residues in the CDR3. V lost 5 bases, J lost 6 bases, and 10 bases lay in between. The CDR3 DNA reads TGTGCCAGTAGTCCAAGCTTGCCCGGGGAGCTGTTTTTT. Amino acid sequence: CASSPSLPGELFF.